These 28 T cell receptor beta chains originate from one sample sequenced in a study of Graves' ophthalmopathy and Graves' hyperthyroidism. Amplified material comprised TCR beta CDR3 regions derived from RNA transcripts. HTBI primers were employed in first-round RT-PCR, then a second-round multiplex PCR followed. TCRdb itself ran the multiplex PCR reads through MiXCR, one entry per CDR3 protein. The table has roughly 480,000 distinct CDR3 sequences, around an eighth seen once. The sequencing sample was made of blood. Source of these receptors: a woman in her twenties or thirties with Graves' ophthalmopathy.

About this clonotype: A read error may account for a junction end that differs from germline. The V and J genes are TRBV9 and TRBJ2-7; TRBD2 matches at 7 bases. CDR1 SGDLS and CDR2 YYNGEE come from the germline V gene. The CDR3 extends over 15 amino acids. Written as DNA, the CDR3 is TGTGCCAGCAGCGTAGGTAAGCGGGACGCCTACGAGCCGTACTTC. It is translated as CASSVGKRDAYEPYF.

The table lists this clonotype with many counts. V is TRBV28 and J is TRBJ2-7, with TRBD2 as a possible D gene (5 bases). The V end was cut by 3 bases, the J end by 3 bases, with 15 bases between. Germline V gene sequence: CDR1 MDHEN, CDR2 SYDVKM. This CDR3 is 15 amino acids long. The CDR3 sequence: CASSFAGGILYEQYF. DNA of the CDR3: TGTGCCAGCAGTTTTGCGGGCGGAATTCTCTACGAGCAGTACTTC.

This clonotype was seen repeatedly, ten times or more. The rearrangement links TRBV11-2 to TRBJ1-1, with 8 bases matching TRBD1. The trim removed 1 base at V and 3 bases at J, leaving 16 bases unmatched. The CDR3 spans 19 residues. Per the germline V gene, CDR1 is SGHAT and CDR2 is FQNNGV. The CDR3 reads CASSLVSVLLGQDHTEAFF. Here the CDR3 DNA reads TGTGCCAGCAGCTTAGTCTCGGTTTTACTGGGACAGGATCACACTGAAGCTTTCTTT.

This clonotype was recorded many times. The chain couples TRBV5-4 to TRBJ1-1; tentative D call: TRBD1 (5 bases). V was clipped by 0 bases and J by 4 bases, with 10 bases between them. Germline loops: CDR1 SGHNT, CDR2 YYREEE (reference sequence). The CDR3 has 14 residues. CDR3 in DNA: TGTGCCAGCAGCTTGGGGGGGGAGGTCACTGAAGCTTTCTTT. It yields the protein CASSLGGEVTEAFF.

This clonotype appeared many times. The CDR3 DNA reads as TGTGCCAGCAGTTACGCAGAAGGGGAGACCCAGTACTTC. Its protein is CASSYAEGETQYF. V is TRBV27 and J is TRBJ2-5; D is unresolved. CDR3 length: 13 residues. V lost 4 bases and J lost 5, with 11 bases in between. In germline, CDR1 is MNHEY, CDR2 SMNVEV (reference sequence).

This clonotype was counted ten times or more. This chain joins TRBV6-1 and TRBJ1-5; maybe TRBD1 (5 bases). Germline lookup yields CDR1 MNHNS and CDR2 SASEGT. Trimming took 11 bases from V and 10 from J, leaving 15 bases between them. The CDR3 is made up of 11 amino acids. The DNA of the CDR3 is TGTGCCTCGGGGGTGAGGAATCCCCAGCATTTT. It translates to CASGVRNPQHF.

This clonotype came up many times. This chain joins TRBV10-1 and TRBJ1-2; D remains unclear. Germline V gene lookup returns CDR1 WNHNN and CDR2 SYGVQD (reference sequence). This CDR3 comprises 13 residues. Trimming took off 5 bases at V and 2 bases at J, with 9 bases between the two ends. Here the CDR3 DNA reads TGCGCCAGCAGTATACCCAGGAACTATGGCTACACCTTC. Translation: CASSIPRNYGYTF.

The chain links TRBV28 to TRBJ2-5, with 12 bases lining up with TRBD1. V shed 2 bases, J shed 5 bases, and the junction held 6 bases outside the gene matches. Germline loops: CDR1 MDHEN, CDR2 SYDVKM. The CDR3 is 16 residues long. The chain's CDR3 is CASSLAGTGGRETQYF. CDR3 sequence (DNA): TGTGCCAGCAGTTTAGCCGGGACAGGGGGCAGGGAGACCCAGTACTTC.

This clonotype was seen a few times. The CDR3 spells CASSQGQAISGNTIYF. The CDR3 nucleotides are TGTGCCAGCAGCCAAGGACAGGCGATCTCTGGAAACACCATATATTTT. The chain uses TRBV11-2 and TRBJ1-3; 7 bases match TRBD1. The CDR3 contains 16 residues. The V gene end was trimmed by 5 bases and the J gene end by 0 bases; junction bases not matched to a gene: 7. Per germline, CDR1 SGHAT and CDR2 FQNNGV.

This clonotype has a count of ten or more. The chain is built from TRBV28 and TRBJ1-2; D unclear. Germline CDR1 reads MDHEN; CDR2 reads SYDVKM. The V end was cut by 6 bases, the J end by 10 bases, with 12 bases between. This CDR3 comprises 11 residues. CDR3 sequence reads: CASSQNSIYTF. DNA for the CDR3: TGTGCCAGCAGCCAGAACAGCATCTACACCTTC.

This clonotype was detected ten times or more. The genes are TRBV28 and TRBJ1-5; D is undetermined. V was cut by 5 bases and J by 2 bases, with 13 bases left in between. Per germline, CDR1 MDHEN and CDR2 SYDVKM. The CDR3 spans 15 residues. The CDR3 reads CASSPTWIGNQPQHF. CDR3 nucleotides: TGTGCCAGCAGTCCCACATGGATAGGCAATCAGCCCCAGCATTTT.

The CDR3: CASSLGLSETQYF. The CDR3 DNA follows: TGTGCCAGCAGCTTAGGCCTCTCAGAGACCCAGTACTTC. V gene TRBV11-2 combines with J gene TRBJ2-5; D is ambiguous. V was clipped by 1 base and J by 4 bases, with 7 bases between them. CDR3 size: 13 residues. The germline V gene has CDR1 SGHAT and CDR2 FQNNGV.

In its sample, this clonotype was seen many times. The rearrangement links TRBV2 to TRBJ2-7, with D perhaps assigned TRBD1 or TRBD2 (5 bases each). CDR1 is SNHLY and CDR2 is FYNNEI in the germline V gene. Trimming cost V 6 bases and J 5 bases, with 14 bases left between them. This CDR3 is built from 13 residues. DNA of the CDR3: TGTGCCAGCAGAGGGGACCCCGGGAACGAGCAGTACTTC. Its translation is CASRGDPGNEQYF.

The rearrangement joins TRBV20-1 to TRBJ2-7; D tentatively reads TRBD1 or TRBD2 (5 bases each). The germline V gene has CDR1 DFQATT and CDR2 SNEGSKA (reference sequence). Trimming stripped 2 bases from V and 3 bases from J, with 11 bases between. This CDR3 contains 13 residues. The CDR3 bases are TGCAGTGCTAGACCCAGGGCGGGCTACGAGCAGTACTTC. Protein product: CSARPRAGYEQYF.

This clonotype was recorded at least ten times. The chain uses TRBV24-1 and TRBJ2-5, with 14 bases that match TRBD2. This CDR3 has 17 residues. Germline V gives CDR1 KGHDR, CDR2 SFDVKD. Trimming cost V 9 bases and J 5 bases; bases outside gene matches: 13. CDR3 region: CATPGGPTSGGAETQYF. The CDR3 region has the DNA TGTGCCACCCCCGGAGGGCCGACTAGCGGGGGGGCGGAGACCCAGTACTTC.

The DNA for the CDR3 is TGTGCCTGGAGTCCTCAGGGGGCTGAAGCTTTCTTT. This translates into CAWSPQGAEAFF. The chain employs TRBV30 and TRBJ1-1; 7 nucleotides line up with TRBD1. V lost 2 bases, J lost 6 bases, and 3 bases stayed unmatched. Germline V gene lookup returns CDR1 GTSNPN and CDR2 SVGIG (reference sequence). The CDR3 sequence is 12 residues long.

Many counts were recorded for this clonotype. The chain couples TRBV30 to TRBJ1-1; 7 positions agree with TRBD1. CDR1 and CDR2 from the germline V gene are GTSNPN and SVGIG (reference sequence). The CDR3 length is 15 residues. J lost 4 bases, V lost 0 bases, and 8 bases had no gene match. The CDR3 is CAWSVLRGRTTEAFF. CDR3 bases: TGTGCCTGGAGTGTACTCAGGGGGAGGACCACTGAAGCTTTCTTT.

There are many counts of this clonotype. The chain has TRBV6-1 and TRBJ2-7; D is unclear. The CDR3 runs to 12 residues. Germline V lookup: CDR1 MNHNS, CDR2 SASEGT. With 5 bases removed from V and 4 bases from J, the gap between germline ends came to 9 bases. CDR3 DNA: TGTGCCAGCAGTCGTTTCCAATACGAGCAGTACTTC. Translated: CASSRFQYEQYF.

At least ten counts were recorded for this clonotype. The chain carries TRBV3-1 and TRBJ2-5; D ambiguous. V was shortened by 4 bases and J by 7 bases, with 13 bases between the two germline ends. The germline gives CDR1 LGHDT, CDR2 YNNKEL (reference sequence). The CDR3 loop spans 13 amino acids. The CDR3 sequence is CASSPRRSGTQYF. Here the CDR3 DNA reads TGTGCCAGCAGCCCTCGGCGGTCCGGGACCCAGTACTTC.

The chain has TRBV12-3 or TRBV12-4 and TRBJ2-5; D is uncertain. This CDR3 is built from 15 residues. Deletions cut 5 bases from V and 2 bases from J, with 15 bases between. CDR3 in amino acids: CASSEFVRTQETQYF. In nucleotides, the CDR3 is TGTGCCAGCAGTGAATTTGTCAGGACGCAAGAGACCCAGTACTTC.

This clonotype was recorded many times. The rearrangement links TRBV4-1 to TRBJ2-2; 11 positions match TRBD1. From germline, CDR1 is MGHRA and CDR2 YSYEKL. V trimming: 4 bases; J trimming: 4 bases; junction bases outside the gene matches: 5. The length of the CDR3 is 16 residues. The CDR3, as DNA: TGCGCCAGCAGCCCTGGACAGGGGGCCCTCACCGGGGAGCTGTTTTTT. Translation: CASSPGQGALTGELFF.

This clonotype was found many times. The V and J genes are TRBV4-1 and TRBJ1-2; the D is unclear. Trimming took off 3 bases at V and 5 bases at J, with 19 bases between the two ends. The CDR3 covers 16 residues. Germline CDR1 MGHRA, CDR2 YSYEKL. The CDR3, as DNA: TGCGCCAGCAGCCAGGCACAAGGGCGGAGGGATTATGGCTACACCTTC. It translates to CASSQAQGRRDYGYTF.

This clonotype was recorded many times. V is TRBV7-9 and J is TRBJ2-7; 11 bases agree with TRBD2. From germline, CDR1 is SEHNR and CDR2 FQNEAQ (reference sequence). The length of the CDR3 is 16 residues. With V trimmed by 3 bases and J by 0 bases, 4 bases remained unmatched. The CDR3 loop reads CASSFGTSGLSYEQYF. The CDR3 DNA is TGTGCCAGCAGCTTCGGGACTAGCGGTCTCTCCTACGAGCAGTACTTC.

This clonotype appeared a few times. V is TRBV12-3 or TRBV12-4 and J is TRBJ1-2; a weak D match, TRBD1 (5 bases). The V end lost 5 bases, the J end lost 6 bases, and 13 bases lay between the germline ends. The CDR3 contains 13 residues. CDR3 sequence: CASSEQGENGYTF. CDR3 in DNA: TGTGCCAGCAGTGAGCAGGGAGAGAATGGCTACACCTTC.

This clonotype was seen repeatedly, ten times or more. V is TRBV6-1 and J is TRBJ2-5, with 7 positions matching TRBD2. With 8 bases clipped from V and 5 bases from J, the junction kept 5 bases outside the gene matches. The CDR3 loop spans 12 amino acids. CDR1 and CDR2 from the germline V gene are MNHNS and SASEGT. The CDR3: CASYEGGETQYF. The CDR3 DNA is TGTGCCAGCTATGAGGGAGGGGAGACCCAGTACTTC.

There are a few counts of this clonotype. V and J are TRBV12-3 or TRBV12-4 and TRBJ1-2; unclear D gene. The V gene lost 5 bases and the J gene lost 4 bases, with 11 bases spanning the gap. The CDR3 spans 13 residues. The DNA for the CDR3 is TGTGCCAGCAGTACCGATGTTCCCTATGGCTACACCTTC. Its protein is CASSTDVPYGYTF.

The chain uses TRBV10-3 and TRBJ2-7; the D is unclear. The CDR3 contains 13 residues. Trimming took 11 bases from V and 2 from J, leaving 16 bases between them. Per the germline V gene, CDR1 is ENHRY and CDR2 is SYGVKD. The CDR3 DNA follows: TGTGCCCTTCAGGCGGATGGCACCTACGAGCAGTACTTC. Translated, it gives CALQADGTYEQYF.

This clonotype turned up a few times. The V and J genes are TRBV7-6 and TRBJ1-1; 8 nucleotides line up with TRBD1. Germline CDR1 reads SGHVS; CDR2 reads FNYEAQ. V gave up 1 base and J gave up 14 bases; unmatched junction bases: 3. This CDR3 has 11 residues. In DNA, the CDR3 is TGTGCCAGCAGCTTAGACCCAGGGGGCTTCTTT. It translates to CASSLDPGGFF.